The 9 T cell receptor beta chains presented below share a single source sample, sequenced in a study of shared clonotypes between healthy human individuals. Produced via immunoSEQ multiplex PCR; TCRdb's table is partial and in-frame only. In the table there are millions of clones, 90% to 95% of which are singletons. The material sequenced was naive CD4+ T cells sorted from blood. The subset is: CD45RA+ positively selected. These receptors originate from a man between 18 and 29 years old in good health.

Here the CDR3 reads CASSKLGTGLPQETQYF. The CDR3 DNA reads as TGTGCCAGCAGCAAACTGGGGACGGGGTTGCCCCAAGAGACCCAGTACTTC. V is TRBV21-1 and J is TRBJ2-5. TRBV21-1 is designated a pseudogene. This CDR3 comprises 17 residues.

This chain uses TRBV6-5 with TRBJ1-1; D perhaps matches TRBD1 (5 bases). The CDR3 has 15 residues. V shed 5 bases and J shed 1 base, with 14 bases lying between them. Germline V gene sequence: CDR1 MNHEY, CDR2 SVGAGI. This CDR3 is CASSPTGTANTEAFF. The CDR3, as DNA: TGTGCCAGCAGTCCAACCGGGACGGCGAACACTGAAGCTTTCTTT.

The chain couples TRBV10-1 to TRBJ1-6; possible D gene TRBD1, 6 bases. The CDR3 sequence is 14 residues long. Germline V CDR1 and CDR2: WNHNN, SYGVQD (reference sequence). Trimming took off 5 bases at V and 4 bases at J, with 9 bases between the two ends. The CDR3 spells CASSTGTYNSPLHF. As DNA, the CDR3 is TGCGCCAGCAGTACCGGGACATATAATTCACCCCTCCACTTT.

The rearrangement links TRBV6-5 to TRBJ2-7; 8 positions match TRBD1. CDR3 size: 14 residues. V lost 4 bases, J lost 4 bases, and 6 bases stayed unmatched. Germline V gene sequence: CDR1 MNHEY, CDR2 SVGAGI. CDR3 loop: CASSSQGATYEQYF. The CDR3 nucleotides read TGTGCCAGCAGTTCCCAGGGGGCAACTTACGAGCAGTACTTC.

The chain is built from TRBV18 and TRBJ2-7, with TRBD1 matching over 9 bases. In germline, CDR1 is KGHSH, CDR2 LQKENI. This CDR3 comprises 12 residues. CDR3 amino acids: CAAGTGPYEQYF. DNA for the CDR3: TGTGCTGCCGGGACAGGGCCCTACGAGCAGTACTTC.

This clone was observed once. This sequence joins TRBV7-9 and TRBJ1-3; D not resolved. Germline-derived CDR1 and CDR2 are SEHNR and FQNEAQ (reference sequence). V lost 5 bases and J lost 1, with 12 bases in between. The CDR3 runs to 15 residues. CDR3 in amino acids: CASSPRRLSGNTIYF. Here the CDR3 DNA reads TGTGCCAGCAGCCCTCGACGGTTGTCTGGAAACACCATATATTTT.

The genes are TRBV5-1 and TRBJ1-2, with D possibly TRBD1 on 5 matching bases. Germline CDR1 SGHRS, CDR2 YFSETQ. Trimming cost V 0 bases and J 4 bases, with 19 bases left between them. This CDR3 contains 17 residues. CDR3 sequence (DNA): TGCGCCAGCAGCTTGGGTCGTAGGGAGGGGCCTTCCTATGGCTACACCTTC. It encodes CASSLGRREGPSYGYTF.

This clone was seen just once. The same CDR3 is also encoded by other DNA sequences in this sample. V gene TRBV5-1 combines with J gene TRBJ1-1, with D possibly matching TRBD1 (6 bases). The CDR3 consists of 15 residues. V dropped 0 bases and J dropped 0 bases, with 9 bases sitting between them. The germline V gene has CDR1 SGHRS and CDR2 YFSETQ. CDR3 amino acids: CASSLGTVMNTEAFF. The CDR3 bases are TGCGCCAGCAGCTTGGGGACAGTGATGAACACTGAAGCTTTCTTT.

The CDR3 DNA reads TGTGCCAGCAGTAGCGGCGCCGTACCCGCCACGCAGTATTTT. As protein: CASSSGAVPATQYF. The chain uses TRBV28 and TRBJ2-3; weak D call: TRBD2 (5 bases). With 5 bases removed from V and 9 bases from J, the gap between germline ends came to 18 bases. CDR1 is MDHEN, CDR2 SYDVKM, per germline. The CDR3 is 14 amino acids.